The present entry profiles one T cell receptor beta chain with its context. Its antigen is currently unknown. From germline, CDR1 is SGHNT and CDR2 YENEEA. The CDR3 extends over 14 amino acids. V lost 5 bases to trimming and J lost 6 bases, with 15 bases between them. Assay: immunoSEQ multiplex PCR; the TCRdb copy retains only in-frame clones and omits some. The sample carries more than 40,000 clones, 82% recorded once. The data derive from a study of OX40 agonist ivuxolimab in advanced cancers. About the study: Patients with hepatocellular carcinoma, melanoma, renal cell or head and neck cancer made up the dose-escalation patients. Subjects had a mean age of approximately 60 years, with a range of 23 to 79; 82.7% were male.

Study-wide points: Partial responders dosed at 0.1-3.0 mg/kg displayed clonal expansion ranking among the lowest.

This sequence originates from an adult with an advanced solid tumor such as melanoma, head and neck, liver or kidney cancer. The chain is built from TRBV11-3 and TRBJ2-3; a possible D gene is TRBD1 (6 bases). This sample comprised CD4+ or CD8+ T cells sorted from blood, obtained in a trial of the OX40 agonist ivuxolimab. The CDR3 DNA follows: TGTGCCAGCAGCCTCGGACAGCGTCGGGATACGCAGTATTTT. Translated, it gives CASSLGQRRDTQYF.